These T cell receptor beta chains were read from a single sample in a study of regulatory T cells in long-lasting Graves disease. TCRdb used MiXCR to reprocess the multiplex PCR reads, holding one entry per CDR3 protein. The sample contains roughly 430,000 distinct CDR3 sequences, over 15% of which appear only once. This sample was also put to use in a study of T cells in Graves' hyperthyroidism and ophthalmopathy.

The sequences come from peripheral blood mononuclear cells (PBMCs), collected at new diagnosis, from a patient treated with antithyroid drugs. The source of these receptors is a woman aged 30 to 39 with Graves disease. Each CDR3 is given with its conserved first and last residue. A D gene is named only where the DNA matches it firmly. Not every row has a clone size; where given, it reads once, few, many or a size class.

TRBD2 many TRBJ2-1 TRBV20-1 TGCAGTGCTAGAGAAGGAAGAGCGGGAGGGCCTAACTACAATGAGCAGTTCTTC CSAREGRAGGPNYNEQFF
TRBD2 few TRBJ2-1 TRBV19 TGTGCCAGTAAGGCCCATGAACTAGCGGATTCGGGTGAGCAGTTCTTC CASKAHELADSGEQFF
. many TRBJ1-2 TRBV7-2 TGTGCCAGCAGCTTAGGTCAGGCCCGGACCTATGGCTACACCTTC CASSLGQARTYGYTF
TRBD1 many TRBJ1-2 TRBV18 TGTGCCAGCTCAAGGACGGACAGGGGGCAGGTTGGCTACACCTTC CASSRTDRGQVGYTF
. few TRBJ2-1 TRBV13 TGTGCCAGCAGCCCCGGGACCGAAATATACAATGAGCAGTTCTTC CASSPGTEIYNEQFF
. many TRBJ1-1 TRBV12-3/TRBV12-4 TGTGCCAGCAGTTTCTCAGACCTTGGCGGCACTGAAGCTTTCTTT CASSFSDLGGTEAFF
. many TRBJ2-1 TRBV11-2 TGTGCCAGCAGCTTAGCGCTGACTGAACAGTTCTTC CASSLALTEQFF
. many TRBJ2-1 TRBV19 TGTGCCAGTGCGGTGACCTACAATGAGCAGTTCTTC CASAVTYNEQFF
TRBD2 . TRBJ2-1 TRBV15 TGTGCCACCAGCAGACGGGGACTAGCGGGAAATGGGCAGTTCTTC CATSRRGLAGNGQFF
. many TRBJ1-1 TRBV12-5 TGTGCCAGCGGGTTGTCGAACACTGAAGCTTTCTTT CASGLSNTEAFF
. many TRBJ1-1 TRBV11-2 TGTGCCACCATCAGCGTAAACACTGAAGCTTTCTTT CATISVNTEAFF
. . TRBJ1-6 TRBV30 TGTGCCTGGAGTGTAGGATATCGGAGCTCCTATAATTCACCCCTCCACTTT CAWSVGYRSSYNSPLHF
. many TRBJ1-2 TRBV28 TGTGCCAGCAGTCCCCGACGAAGGGAACATGGCTACACCTTC CASSPRRREHGYTF
. . TRBJ2-5 TRBV5-1 TGCGCCAGCAGCCTTCAGATAGGCCGAGAGACCCAGTACTTC CASSLQIGRETQYF
TRBD1 few TRBJ2-7 TRBV29-1 TGCAGCGTCGTTGGACAGGGGTGGAAGAACGAGCAGTACTTC CSVVGQGWKNEQYF
TRBD1 many TRBJ2-7 TRBV11-2 TGTGCCAGCACCCAGTCGGGACAGGGGTCCTACGAGCAGTACTTC CASTQSGQGSYEQYF
. . TRBJ2-1 TRBV30 TGTGCCGGCCTACATGGACTACCGGGGAATGAGCAGTTCTTC CAGLHGLPGNEQFF
. many TRBJ1-1 TRBV27 TGTGCCAGCAACCTAACACAGGGAGTCTTTGAAGCTTTCTTT CASNLTQGVFEAFF
. many TRBJ2-3 TRBV7-9 TGTGCCAGCAGCCCACCCTCAGGCCGGGGCACAGATACGCAGTATTTT CASSPPSGRGTDTQYF
. many TRBJ2-5 TRBV7-9 TGTGCCAGCAGCCTCAGCACATGGGGTGGCGAGACCCAGTACTTC CASSLSTWGGETQYF
. . TRBJ1-1 TRBV5-1 TGCGCCAGCAGCTTGGGGGCAAGACCCGACCCTGGAGCTTTCTTT CASSLGARPDPGAFF
. few TRBJ1-1 TRBV10-3 TGTGCCATCAGTGAATACCGGGACCTTGGAGCTTTCTTT CAISEYRDLGAFF
. many TRBJ2-5 TRBV7-3 TGTGCCAGCAGCCCCGACCCCGCAGAGACCCAGTACTTC CASSPDPAETQYF
. . TRBJ1-6 TRBV6-1 TGTGCCAGCACTACGACAGGCCTCTCCTATAATTCACCCCTCCACTTT CASTTTGLSYNSPLHF
TRBD1 many TRBJ1-5 TRBV24-1 TGTGCCACCAGTGATTCGGACAGGCCCTATAATCAGCCCCAGCATTTT CATSDSDRPYNQPQHF
TRBD2 . TRBJ2-1 TRBV4-2 TGTGCCAGCAGCTGGGTGGCAGCCGCAGGGACTAGCGAGAACAATGAGCAGTTCTTC CASSWVAAAGTSENNEQFF
TRBD2 . TRBJ2-1 TRBV29-1 TGCAGTGCCGGGGGGACTAGCGGGAGCTCCTACAATGAGCAGTTCTTC CSAGGTSGSSYNEQFF
. many TRBJ1-5 TRBV6-2/TRBV6-3 TGTGCCAGCAGTTACTCTGAGGGTAGGATCGATGGCAATCAGCCCCAGCATTTT CASSYSEGRIDGNQPQHF
TRBD2 few TRBJ2-7 TRBV9 TGTGCCAGCAGCGTAGAAGGCGGGAGGATCCACGAGCAGTACTTC CASSVEGGRIHEQYF
TRBD1 many TRBJ2-2 TRBV28 TGTGCCAGCAGGCCCGGGACAGGGGGCGGTGTAGGCGTGAACACCGGGGAGCTGTTTTTT CASRPGTGGGVGVNTGELFF
. . TRBJ1-2 TRBV10-3 TGTGCCATCGGGGGCGACTATGGCTACACCTTC CAIGGDYGYTF
TRBD1 . TRBJ1-2 TRBV9 TGTGCCAGCAGCGTATCCCCGACAGGGGGCGTTTATGGCTACACCTTC CASSVSPTGGVYGYTF
. few TRBJ2-7 TRBV11-2 TGTGCCACAAACCACCCGGACGGCGGCTCCCAGTACGAGCAGTACTTC CATNHPDGGSQYEQYF
TRBD2 . TRBJ2-7 TRBV13 TGTGCCAGCAGTTCGCGTGGGCGGGAGGGCCTCGGGGAGCAGTACTTC CASSSRGREGLGEQYF
. many TRBJ2-4 TRBV18 TGTGCCAGCTCACCACCGTTGGAGGCCAAAAACATTCAGTACTTC CASSPPLEAKNIQYF
. . TRBJ2-6 TRBV7-2 TGTGCCAGCAGCTTAGCGGTTGGAGGGGCCAACGTCCTGACTTTC CASSLAVGGANVLTF
. many TRBJ2-5 TRBV3-1 TGTGCCAGCAGCCAATTCGGGCAGGAGACCCAGTACTTC CASSQFGQETQYF
. many TRBJ1-1 TRBV20-1 TGCAGTGCTTTCCGGGACTCCACGAACACTGAAGCTTTCTTT CSAFRDSTNTEAFF
TRBD2 many TRBJ2-1 TRBV20-1 TGCAGTGCTAGACCTAGCGGGACCTCCTACAATGAGCAGTTCTTC CSARPSGTSYNEQFF
. many TRBJ2-1 TRBV6-1 TGTGCCAGCAGTGAAAAATCCAAAGGGGAGGAGCAGTTCTTC CASSEKSKGEEQFF
TRBD1 many TRBJ2-1 TRBV11-3 TGTGCCAGCAGCCCTCGGGACAGTTCCTACAATGAGCAGTTCTTC CASSPRDSSYNEQFF
. many TRBJ1-2 TRBV20-1 TGCAGTAGTCGGGACGGCCACTATGGCTACACCTTC CSSRDGHYGYTF
. . TRBJ1-5 TRBV2 TGTGCCAGCAGCAAAACGGGGCAGAGCAATCAGCCCCAGCATTTT CASSKTGQSNQPQHF